The clone carrying this T cell receptor (beta chain) was recorded at least ten times. The record originates from a study of T cells in Graves' hyperthyroidism and ophthalmopathy. RNA transcripts gave rise to amplified TCR beta CDR3 regions. During a first-round RT-PCR of the TCR CDR3, the HTBI primer set was used. MiXCR, run by TCRdb on the multiplex PCR reads, gives a single entry per CDR3 protein. The table shows about 270,000 distinct CDR3 sequences, with approximately 26% occurring only once. The CDR3 spans 16 residues. CDR1 is MNHEY, CDR2 SMNVEV, per germline (reference sequence). V dropped 6 bases and J dropped 3 bases, with 18 bases sitting between them.

This receptor was taken from a middle-aged man with Graves' hyperthyroidism that later progressed to Graves' ophthalmopathy. Sequenced: blood. V is TRBV27 and J is TRBJ1-5; D gene uncertain. The CDR3 bases are TGTGCCAGCAGACCACAAATGAGGGATTTCAATCAGCCCCAGCATTTT. It specifies CASRPQMRDFNQPQHF.